Listed here are 11 T cell receptor beta chains from one sample, sequenced in a study of blood T cell repertoires in COVID-19 (dated by TCRdb to between 2020 and 2021). Receptor amplification or capture employed the immunoSEQ multiplex PCR assay. TCRdb took over this immuneACCESS table, retaining in-frame rearrangements with V and J assigned. Such tables are incomplete; in checked studies, under half of the missing clones stem from an unresolved V gene, and the remainder is unexplained. The sample includes 300,000 to 350,000 clones, with nearly 90% observed a single time. Around 4.5% of the sample belongs to the ten largest clones. The sequenced sample was PBMCs or T cells enriched from blood (not recorded which). The receptor set was obtained from a young woman with acute COVID-19.

V gene TRBV3-1 (or the pseudogene TRBV3-2) combines with J gene TRBJ2-7, with D perhaps matching TRBD1 (6 bases). Germline V gene data show CDR1 as LGHDT and CDR2 as YNNKEL (reference sequence). Between the trimmed V and J ends, which lost 3 bases and 1 base, there was a span of 13 bases. The CDR3 has 15 amino acids. The CDR3, as DNA: TGTGCCAGCAGCCAGCCGGGACACATTTCCTACGAGCAGTACTTC. It translates to CASSQPGHISYEQYF.

The chain uses TRBV10-3 and TRBJ1-1; the D gene is possibly TRBD1 (5 bases). The CDR3 extends over 14 amino acids. In germline, CDR1 is ENHRY, CDR2 SYGVKD. Trimming removed 0 bases from V and 5 bases from J, with 10 bases in between. CDR3 amino acids: CAISESPGWTEAFF. The CDR3 DNA sequence: TGTGCCATCAGTGAGTCGCCAGGGTGGACTGAAGCTTTCTTT.

The chain combines TRBV28 with TRBJ1-1, with 8 bases matching TRBD1. CDR3 length: 15 residues. Germline-derived CDR1 and CDR2 are MDHEN and SYDVKM. Trimming at V came to 3 bases and at J to 2 bases, leaving 5 bases not matched to a gene. In nucleotides, the CDR3 is TGTGCCAGCAGTTTGGGGGGACAGGCTAACACTGAAGCTTTCTTT. Protein product: CASSLGGQANTEAFF.

J is TRBJ2-5 and V is TRBV5-1, with 9 bases lining up with TRBD2. The V gene end was trimmed by 5 bases and the J gene end by 0 bases; junction bases not matched to a gene: 11. The CDR3 totals 17 residues. Per germline, CDR1 SGHRS and CDR2 YFSETQ. The CDR3 DNA reads as TGCGCCAGCAGTACAGCAACCAAGCGGGAGGACCAAGAGACCCAGTACTTC. This translates into CASSTATKREDQETQYF.

The V and J genes are TRBV7-6 and TRBJ2-3; D is unresolved. V dropped 5 bases and J dropped 0 bases, with 3 bases sitting between them. Per the germline V gene, CDR1 is SGHVS and CDR2 is FNYEAQ. The CDR3 is made up of 12 amino acids. The CDR3 coding sequence is TGTGCCAGCAGCCTAAGCACAGATACGCAGTATTTT. Its translation: CASSLSTDTQYF.

The J gene is TRBJ2-4, the V gene TRBV19, with D unclear. The CDR3 has 15 residues. Trimming left V 2 bases short and J 3 bases short, with 11 bases between. From germline, CDR1 is LNHDA and CDR2 SQIVND (reference sequence). The CDR3, as DNA: TGTGCCAGTAGTATAAGAACTTCAGGCAAAAACATTCAGTACTTC. This encodes CASSIRTSGKNIQYF.

V gene TRBV15 combines with J gene TRBJ1-2; no firm D call. The CDR3 spans 15 residues. Germline CDR1 is LNHNV and CDR2 is YYDKDF (reference sequence). Trimming removed 0 bases from V and 3 bases from J, with 11 bases in between. The CDR3 DNA reads as TGTGCCACCAGCAGAGATGTTGAGGGCGACTATGGCTACACCTTC. Translation gives CATSRDVEGDYGYTF.

The genes are TRBV30 and TRBJ1-5; the D is unclear. Per germline, CDR1 GTSNPN and CDR2 SVGIG (reference sequence). The CDR3 has 13 amino acids. Trimming stripped 1 base from V and 2 bases from J, with 6 bases between. The CDR3 DNA reads TGTGCCTGGAGTGCCCGGGGCAATCAGCCCCAGCATTTT. This encodes CAWSARGNQPQHF.

This chain links TRBV7-3 with TRBJ2-2, with 7 bases lining up with TRBD1. The CDR3 totals 16 residues. Trimming cost V 5 bases and J 5 bases; bases outside gene matches: 11. Per the germline V gene, CDR1 is SGHTA and CDR2 is FQGTGA. CDR3: CASSPVGTGVTGELFF. The CDR3 DNA sequence: TGTGCCAGCAGCCCAGTGGGAACAGGGGTAACCGGGGAGCTGTTTTTT. Complete variable domain (other parts from reference TRBV7-3 and TRBJ2-2): GAGVSQTPSNKVTEKGKYVELRCDPISGHTALYWYRQSLGQGPEFLIYFQGTGAADDSGLPNDRFFAVRPEGSVSTLKIQRTERGDSAVYLCASSPVGTGVTGELFFGEGSRLTVL.

The gene calls are TRBV2 and TRBJ1-1, with TRBD1 matching over 9 bases. The CDR3 length is 15 residues. V was pared by 6 bases and J by 3 bases, with 8 bases of the junction left unmatched. Germline V lookup: CDR1 SNHLY, CDR2 FYNNEI. The CDR3 protein is CASSQRGQGYTEAFF. The CDR3 coding sequence is TGTGCCAGCAGCCAAAGGGGACAGGGATACACTGAAGCTTTCTTT.

This chain links TRBV6-5 with TRBJ1-2; tentatively, D is TRBD1 (5 bases). The germline V gene has CDR1 MNHEY and CDR2 SVGAGI. V lost 6 bases, J lost 8 bases, and 13 bases lay in between. The CDR3 length is 12 residues. As DNA, the CDR3 is TGTGCCAGCAGGGGGCAGGGTGAGGGCTACACCTTC. Its protein is CASRGQGEGYTF.